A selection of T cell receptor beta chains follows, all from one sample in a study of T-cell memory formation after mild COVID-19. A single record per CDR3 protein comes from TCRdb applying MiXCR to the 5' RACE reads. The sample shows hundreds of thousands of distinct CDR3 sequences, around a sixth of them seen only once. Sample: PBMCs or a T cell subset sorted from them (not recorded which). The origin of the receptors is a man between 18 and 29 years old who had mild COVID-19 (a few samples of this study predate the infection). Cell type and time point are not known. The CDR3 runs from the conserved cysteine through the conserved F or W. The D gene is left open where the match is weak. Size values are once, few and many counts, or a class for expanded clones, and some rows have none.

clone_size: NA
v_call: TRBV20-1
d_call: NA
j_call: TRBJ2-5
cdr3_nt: TGCAGTGCGCCGACAGTCCAAGAGACCCAGTACTTC
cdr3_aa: CSAPTVQETQYF

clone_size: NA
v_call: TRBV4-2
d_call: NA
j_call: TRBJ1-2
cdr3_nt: TGTGCCAGCAGCCAGCAACAGGGCACCAACTATGGCTACACCTTC
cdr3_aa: CASSQQQGTNYGYTF

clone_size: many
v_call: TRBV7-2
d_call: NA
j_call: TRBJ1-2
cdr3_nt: TGTGCCAGCAGCGACCCCCCGGGGATGTATGGCTACACCTTC
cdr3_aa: CASSDPPGMYGYTF

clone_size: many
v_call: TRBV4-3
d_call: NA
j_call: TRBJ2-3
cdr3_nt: TGCGCCAGCAGCCAAGATTTCGGGGATACGCAGTATTTT
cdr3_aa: CASSQDFGDTQYF

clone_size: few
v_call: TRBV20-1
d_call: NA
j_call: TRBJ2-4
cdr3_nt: TGCAGTGCCAGAGGATCGGAAAACATTCAGTACTTC
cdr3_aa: CSARGSENIQYF

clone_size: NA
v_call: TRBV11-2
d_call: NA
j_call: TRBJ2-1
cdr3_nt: TGTGCCAGCAGCTTATTAGTAGGAGTCAATGAGCAGTTCTTC
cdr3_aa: CASSLLVGVNEQFF

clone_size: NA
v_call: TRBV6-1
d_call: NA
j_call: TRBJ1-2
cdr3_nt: TGTGCCAGCAGCCAGGGGTACTATGGCTACACCTTC
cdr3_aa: CASSQGYYGYTF

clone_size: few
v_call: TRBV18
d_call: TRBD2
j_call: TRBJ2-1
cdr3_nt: TGTGCCAGCTCACCACAGGGACTAGCGAGCGATGAGCAGTTCTTC
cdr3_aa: CASSPQGLASDEQFF

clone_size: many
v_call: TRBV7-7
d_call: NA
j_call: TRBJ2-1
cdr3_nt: TGTGCCAGCAGCCGGGACCGGGGCGAGCAGTTCTTC
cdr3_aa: CASSRDRGEQFF

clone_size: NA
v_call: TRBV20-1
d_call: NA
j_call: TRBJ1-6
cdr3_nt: TGCAGTGCTAGCAGGGAACGAAATTCACCCCTCCACTTT
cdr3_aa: CSASRERNSPLHF

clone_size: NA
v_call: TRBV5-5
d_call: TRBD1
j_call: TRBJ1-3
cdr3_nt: TGTGCCAGCAGCCTCTCTGGGGGACAGGCGGACACCATATATTTT
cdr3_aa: CASSLSGGQADTIYF

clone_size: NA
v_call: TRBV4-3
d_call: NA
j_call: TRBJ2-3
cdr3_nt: TGCGCCAGCAGCCAAGTAGGTACAGGTTACGGCACAGATACGCAGTATTTT
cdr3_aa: CASSQVGTGYGTDTQYF

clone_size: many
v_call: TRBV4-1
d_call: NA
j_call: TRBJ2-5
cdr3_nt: TGCGCCAGCAGCCAAGATCGCGAGCTCCGGGAGACCCAGTACTTC
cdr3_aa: CASSQDRELRETQYF

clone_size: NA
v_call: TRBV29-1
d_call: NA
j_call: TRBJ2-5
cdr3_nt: TGCAGCGGCCGGGGAGGGGGGACCCAGTACTTC
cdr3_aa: CSGRGGGTQYF

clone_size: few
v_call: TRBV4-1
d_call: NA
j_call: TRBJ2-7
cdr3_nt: TGCGCCAGCAGCCAAGAAACCGGGACAACCTACGAGCAGTACTTC
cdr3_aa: CASSQETGTTYEQYF

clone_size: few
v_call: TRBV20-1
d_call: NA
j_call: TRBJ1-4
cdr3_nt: TGCAGTGCGTACTGGACACCAACTAATGAAAAACTGTTTTTT
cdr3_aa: CSAYWTPTNEKLFF

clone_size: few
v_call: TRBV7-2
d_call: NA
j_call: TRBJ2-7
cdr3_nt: TGTGCCAGCAGCCGAGACCCCTTTTCCTACGAGCAGTACTTC
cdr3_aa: CASSRDPFSYEQYF

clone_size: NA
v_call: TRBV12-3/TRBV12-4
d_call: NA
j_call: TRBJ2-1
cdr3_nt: TGTGCCAGCAGTCCCCGAAACGTCCCTTCCTACAATGAGCAGTTCTTC
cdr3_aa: CASSPRNVPSYNEQFF

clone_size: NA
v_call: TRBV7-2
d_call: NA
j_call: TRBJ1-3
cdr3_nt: TGTGCCACCACTGCCGGTAGGACCCAGGGAGGAAACACCATATATTTT
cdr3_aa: CATTAGRTQGGNTIYF

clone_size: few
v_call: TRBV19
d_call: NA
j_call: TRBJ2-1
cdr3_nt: TGTGCCAGTAGTGAGATCGCAGGGCAAGAAAATGAGCAGTTCTTC
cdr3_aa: CASSEIAGQENEQFF

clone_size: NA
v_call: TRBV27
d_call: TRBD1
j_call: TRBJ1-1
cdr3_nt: TGTGCCAGCAGTCACCAGGGGGCCCCTTTGATCGCTGAAGCTTTCTTT
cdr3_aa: CASSHQGAPLIAEAFF

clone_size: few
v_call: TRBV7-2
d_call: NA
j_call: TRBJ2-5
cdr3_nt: TGTGCCAGCAGCTCGGTTTGGACGGATCAAGAGACCCAGTACTTC
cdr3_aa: CASSSVWTDQETQYF

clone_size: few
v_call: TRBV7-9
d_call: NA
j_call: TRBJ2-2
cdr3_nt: TGTGCCAGCAGCTTTATCCCCGGGGAGCTGTTTTTT
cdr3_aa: CASSFIPGELFF

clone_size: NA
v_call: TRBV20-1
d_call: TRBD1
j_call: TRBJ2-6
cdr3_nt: TGCAGTGCTAGAGATGCCTCGGGGACAGGGTGGTTTGGGGCCAACGTCCTGACTTTC
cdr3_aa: CSARDASGTGWFGANVLTF

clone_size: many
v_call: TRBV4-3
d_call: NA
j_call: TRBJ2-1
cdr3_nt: TGCGCCAGCAGCCTGAGGTTAGATCCGGTCACCGGTGAGCAGTTCTTC
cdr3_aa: CASSLRLDPVTGEQFF

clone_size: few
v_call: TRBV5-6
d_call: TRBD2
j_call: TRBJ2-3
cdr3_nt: TGTGCCAGCAGCTTGAAACTAGCGGGGCTTAGCACAGATACGCAGTATTTT
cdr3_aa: CASSLKLAGLSTDTQYF

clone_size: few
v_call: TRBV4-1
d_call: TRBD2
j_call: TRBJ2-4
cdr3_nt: TGCGCCAGCAGCCCGTCAACACTAGCGGGGGGCCGGGGCGACATTCAGTACTTC
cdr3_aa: CASSPSTLAGGRGDIQYF

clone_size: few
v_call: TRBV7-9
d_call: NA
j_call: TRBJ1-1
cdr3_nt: TGTGCCAGCAGCTGGACCCGGGGGGTTGGTGAAGCTTTCTTT
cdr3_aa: CASSWTRGVGEAFF

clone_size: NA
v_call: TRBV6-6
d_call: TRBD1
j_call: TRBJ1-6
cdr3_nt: TGTGCCAGCATGGAGACAGGGGGCTTAAATTCACCCCTCCACTTT
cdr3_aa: CASMETGGLNSPLHF

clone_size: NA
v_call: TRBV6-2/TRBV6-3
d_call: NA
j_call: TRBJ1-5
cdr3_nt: TGTGCCAGCAGGTCCCGGGACGATGATAGCAATCAGCCCCAGCATTTT
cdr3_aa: CASRSRDDDSNQPQHF

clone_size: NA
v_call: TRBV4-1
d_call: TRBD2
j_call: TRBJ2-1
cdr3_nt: TGCGCCAGCAGCCATCTGCGGGGGAACTACAATGAGCAGTTCTTC
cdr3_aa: CASSHLRGNYNEQFF

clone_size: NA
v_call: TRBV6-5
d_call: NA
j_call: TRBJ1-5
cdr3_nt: TGTGCCAGCCAAGCAACGGGCAATCAGCCCCAGCATTTT
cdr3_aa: CASQATGNQPQHF

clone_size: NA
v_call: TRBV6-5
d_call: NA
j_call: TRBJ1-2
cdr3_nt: TGTGCCAGCAGTGAAGAAAAGGGTAATGGCTACACCTTC
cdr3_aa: CASSEEKGNGYTF

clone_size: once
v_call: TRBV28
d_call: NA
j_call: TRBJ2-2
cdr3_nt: TGTGCCAGCAGTGCGACAGGGAACACCGGGGAGCTGTTTTTT
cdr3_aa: CASSATGNTGELFF

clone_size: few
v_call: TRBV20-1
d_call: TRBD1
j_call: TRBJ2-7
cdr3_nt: TGCAGTGCCACCGGGACAGGGACCTACGAGCAGTACTTC
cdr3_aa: CSATGTGTYEQYF

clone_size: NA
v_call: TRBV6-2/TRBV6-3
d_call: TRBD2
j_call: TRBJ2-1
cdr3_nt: TGTGCCAGCAGCCGAGGACTAGCGGGGGCGGATGAGCAGTTCTTC
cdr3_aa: CASSRGLAGADEQFF

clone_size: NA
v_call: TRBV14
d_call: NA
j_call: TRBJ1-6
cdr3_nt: TGTGCCAGCAGCCTGTGGGGGGGAATGGCACCCCTCCACTTT
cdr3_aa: CASSLWGGMAPLHF

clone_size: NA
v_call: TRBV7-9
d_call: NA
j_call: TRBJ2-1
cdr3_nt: TGTGCCAGCAGCTTCCCGACGCCTTACAATGAGCAGTTCTTC
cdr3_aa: CASSFPTPYNEQFF

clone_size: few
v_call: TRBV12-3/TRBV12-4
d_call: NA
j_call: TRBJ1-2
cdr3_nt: TGTGCCAGCAGTTGGCGGGGCTATGGCTACACCTTC
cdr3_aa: CASSWRGYGYTF

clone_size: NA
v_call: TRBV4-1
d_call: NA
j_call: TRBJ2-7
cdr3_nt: TGCGCCAGCAGCCAAGCCCGGATGCCAGGGAACCACGAGCAGTACTTC
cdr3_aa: CASSQARMPGNHEQYF

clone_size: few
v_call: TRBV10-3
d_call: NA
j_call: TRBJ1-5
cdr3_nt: TGTGCCATCAGTGAGGCCAGCCCTTCGAGCAATCAGCCCCAGCATTTT
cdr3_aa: CAISEASPSSNQPQHF

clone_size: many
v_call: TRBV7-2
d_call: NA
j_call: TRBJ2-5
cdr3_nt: TGTGCCAGCAGCCCCGAGGGCCTAGCATATGAGACCCAGTACTTC
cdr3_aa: CASSPEGLAYETQYF

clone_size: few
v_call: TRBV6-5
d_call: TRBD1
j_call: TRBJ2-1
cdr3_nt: TGTGCCAGCAGTTCGGGACAGGGGCTCAACAATGAGCAGTTCTTC
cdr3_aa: CASSSGQGLNNEQFF

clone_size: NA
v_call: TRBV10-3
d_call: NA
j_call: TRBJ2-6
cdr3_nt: TGTGCCATCAGGCTGGGACCTCCCGGCTCTGGGGCCAACGTCCTGACTTTC
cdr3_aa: CAIRLGPPGSGANVLTF

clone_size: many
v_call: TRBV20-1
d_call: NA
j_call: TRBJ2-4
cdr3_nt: TGCAGTGTCCGAGCCACGGGAAAAAACATTCAGTACTTC
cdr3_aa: CSVRATGKNIQYF

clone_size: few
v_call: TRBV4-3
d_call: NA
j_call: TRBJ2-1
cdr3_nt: TGCGTTGGCAGCCAAGGCACGAGCTCCTACAATGAGCAGTTCTTC
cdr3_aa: CVGSQGTSSYNEQFF

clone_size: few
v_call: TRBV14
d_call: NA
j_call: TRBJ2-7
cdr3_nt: TGTGCCAGCAGCCAAGATCCGGGGCATACCTACGAGCAGTACTTC
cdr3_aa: CASSQDPGHTYEQYF

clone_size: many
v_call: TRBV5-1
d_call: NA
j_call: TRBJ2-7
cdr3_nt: TGCGCCAGCAGCTATGGACGGGGTGAGAGAGACGAGCAGTACTTC
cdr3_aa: CASSYGRGERDEQYF

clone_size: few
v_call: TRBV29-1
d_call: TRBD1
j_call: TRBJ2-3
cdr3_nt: TGCAGCGTATCCACAGGGGGCACAGATACGCAGTATTTT
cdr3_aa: CSVSTGGTDTQYF

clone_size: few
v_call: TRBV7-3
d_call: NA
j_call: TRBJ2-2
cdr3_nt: TGTGCCAGCAGCTTTAGTTCAGGGGACACCGGGGAGCTGTTTTTT
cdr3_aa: CASSFSSGDTGELFF

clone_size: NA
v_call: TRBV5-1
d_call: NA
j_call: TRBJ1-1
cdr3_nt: TGCGCCAGCAGCTTGTTCTCCGAGAACACTGAAGCTTTCTTT
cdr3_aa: CASSLFSENTEAFF

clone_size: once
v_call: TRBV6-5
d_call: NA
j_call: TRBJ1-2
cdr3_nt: TGTGCCAGCAGGCTTACAGGGCATTGGGGCTACACCTTC
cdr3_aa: CASRLTGHWGYTF

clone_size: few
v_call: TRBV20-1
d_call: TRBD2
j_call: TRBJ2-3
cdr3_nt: TGCAGTGCATATCCGGGAGGGGCTACAGATACGCAGTATTTT
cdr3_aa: CSAYPGGATDTQYF